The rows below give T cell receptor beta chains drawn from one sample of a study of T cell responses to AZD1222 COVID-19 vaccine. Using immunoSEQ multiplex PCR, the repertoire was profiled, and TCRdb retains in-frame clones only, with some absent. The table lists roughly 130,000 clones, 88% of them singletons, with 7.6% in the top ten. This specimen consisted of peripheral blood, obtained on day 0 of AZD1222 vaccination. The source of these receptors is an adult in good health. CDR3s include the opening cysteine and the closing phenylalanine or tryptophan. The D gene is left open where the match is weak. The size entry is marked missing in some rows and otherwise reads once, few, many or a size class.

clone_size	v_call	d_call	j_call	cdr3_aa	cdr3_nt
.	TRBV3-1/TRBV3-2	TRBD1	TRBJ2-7	CASSPRDRVGYEQYF	TGTGCCAGCAGCCCTCGGGACAGGGTGGGCTACGAGCAGTACTTC
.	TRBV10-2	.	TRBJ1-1	CASSATQANTEAFF	TGCGCCAGCAGTGCAACGCAGGCGAACACTGAAGCTTTCTTT
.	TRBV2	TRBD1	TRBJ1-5	CASKYRGSQPQHF	TGTGCCAGCAAATACAGGGGGAGTCAGCCCCAGCATTTT
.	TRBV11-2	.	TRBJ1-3	CASSDPAGSYTIYF	TGTGCCAGCAGCGACCCCGCAGGGTCCTACACCATATATTTT
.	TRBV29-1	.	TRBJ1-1	CSVGLKQNTEAFF	TGCAGCGTAGGACTCAAACAAAACACTGAAGCTTTCTTT
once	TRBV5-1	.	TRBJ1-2	CASSFTGIPNYGYTF	TGCGCCAGCAGCTTCACAGGGATCCCTAACTATGGCTACACCTTC
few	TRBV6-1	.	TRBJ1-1	CASSEALGGPEAFF	TGTGCCAGCAGTGAAGCTCTGGGAGGGCCTGAAGCTTTCTTT
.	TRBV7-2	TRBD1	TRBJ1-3	CASSSRQGSGNTIYF	TGTGCCAGCAGCTCCCGACAGGGTTCTGGAAACACCATATATTTT
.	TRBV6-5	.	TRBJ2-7	CASRGVGRLEQYF	TGTGCCAGCAGGGGGGTTGGACGGTTGGAGCAGTACTTC
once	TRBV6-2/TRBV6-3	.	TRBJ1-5	CASSYPGTLGQPQHF	TGTGCCAGCAGTTACCCCGGGACACTGGGTCAGCCCCAGCATTTT
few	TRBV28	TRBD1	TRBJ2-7	CASSLYGTGYKQQYF	TGTGCCAGCAGTTTATATGGGACAGGGTATAAGCAGCAGTACTTC
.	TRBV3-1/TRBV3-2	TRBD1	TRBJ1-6	CASSPTGGNSPLHF	TGTGCCAGCAGCCCAACAGGGGGGAATTCACCCCTCCACTTT
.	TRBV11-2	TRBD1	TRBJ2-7	CASSLVQGQNHYEQYF	TGTGCCAGCAGCTTAGTACAGGGACAGAATCACTACGAGCAGTACTTC
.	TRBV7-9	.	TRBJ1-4	CASSFGQLNEKLFF	TGTGCCAGCAGCTTTGGACAGCTTAATGAAAAACTGTTTTTT
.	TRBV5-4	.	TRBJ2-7	CASSEASYEQYF	TGTGCCAGCAGCGAAGCCTCCTACGAGCAGTACTTC
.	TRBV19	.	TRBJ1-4	CASSFRVGTNEKLFF	TGTGCCAGTAGTTTCCGGGTCGGCACTAATGAAAAACTGTTTTTT
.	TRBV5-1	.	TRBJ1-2	CASSLGQATGGYTF	TGCGCCAGCAGCTTGGGCCAGGCTACGGGGGGCTACACCTTC
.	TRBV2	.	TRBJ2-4	CASRGRLQYF	TGTGCCAGCAGAGGGAGACTTCAGTACTTC
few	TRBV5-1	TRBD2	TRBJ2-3	CASSLLAGADTQYF	TGCGCCAGCAGCTTACTAGCGGGAGCAGATACGCAGTATTTT
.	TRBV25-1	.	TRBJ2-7	CASSDYSYEQYF	TGTGCCAGCAGTGATTATTCCTACGAGCAGTACTTC
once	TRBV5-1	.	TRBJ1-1	CASSLGYDTEAFF	TGCGCCAGCAGCTTGGGGTACGACACTGAAGCTTTCTTT
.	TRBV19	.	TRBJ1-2	CASTPEGVNYGYTF	TGTGCCAGTACCCCAGAGGGGGTCAACTATGGCTACACCTTC
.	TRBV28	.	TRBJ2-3	CASKQAGALTDTQYF	TGTGCCAGCAAACAGGCGGGGGCCCTCACAGATACGCAGTATTTT